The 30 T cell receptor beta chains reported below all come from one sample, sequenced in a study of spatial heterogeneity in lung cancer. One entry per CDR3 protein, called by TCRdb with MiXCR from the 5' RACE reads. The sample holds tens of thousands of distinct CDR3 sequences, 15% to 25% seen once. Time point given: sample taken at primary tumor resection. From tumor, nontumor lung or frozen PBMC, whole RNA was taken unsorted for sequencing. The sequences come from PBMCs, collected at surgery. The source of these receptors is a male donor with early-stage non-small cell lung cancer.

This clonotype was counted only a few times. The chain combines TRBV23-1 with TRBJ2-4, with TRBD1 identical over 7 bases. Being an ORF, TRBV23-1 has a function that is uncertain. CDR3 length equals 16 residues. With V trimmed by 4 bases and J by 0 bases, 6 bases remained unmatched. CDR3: CASSPGTELAKNIQYF. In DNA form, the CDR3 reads TGCGCCAGCAGTCCGGGGACAGAACTAGCCAAAAACATTCAGTACTTC.

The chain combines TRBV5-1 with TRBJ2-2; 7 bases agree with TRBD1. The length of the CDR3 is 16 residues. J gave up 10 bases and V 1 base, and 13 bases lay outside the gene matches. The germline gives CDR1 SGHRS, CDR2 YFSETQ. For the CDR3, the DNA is TGCGCCAGCAGCTTGACAGGGGACGGGATCTCCGTGGAGCTGTTTTTT. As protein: CASSLTGDGISVELFF. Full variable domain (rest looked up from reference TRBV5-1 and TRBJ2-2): KAGVTQTPRYLIKTRGQQVTLSCSPISGHRSVSWYQQTPGQGLQFLFEYFSETQRNKGNFPGRFSGRQFSNSRSEMNVSTLELGDSALYLCASSLTGDGISVELFFGEGSRLTVL.

CDR3 sequence: CASSLEGLRTDTQYF. CDR3 coding DNA: TGTGCCAGCAGCTTAGAGGGTTTGCGCACAGATACGCAGTATTTT. V and J are TRBV2 and TRBJ2-3; the D gene is possibly TRBD2 (5 bases). The CDR3 loop spans 15 amino acids. CDR1 and CDR2 (germline): SNHLY, FYNNEI. V was shortened by 6 bases and J by 1 base, with 14 bases between the two germline ends.

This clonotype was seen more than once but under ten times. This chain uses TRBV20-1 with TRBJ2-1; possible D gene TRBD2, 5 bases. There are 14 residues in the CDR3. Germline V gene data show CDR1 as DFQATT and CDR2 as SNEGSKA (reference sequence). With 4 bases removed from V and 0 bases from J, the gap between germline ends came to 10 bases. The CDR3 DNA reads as TGCAGTGCTACAGATAGCGTCTCCTACAATGAGCAGTTCTTC. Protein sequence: CSATDSVSYNEQFF.

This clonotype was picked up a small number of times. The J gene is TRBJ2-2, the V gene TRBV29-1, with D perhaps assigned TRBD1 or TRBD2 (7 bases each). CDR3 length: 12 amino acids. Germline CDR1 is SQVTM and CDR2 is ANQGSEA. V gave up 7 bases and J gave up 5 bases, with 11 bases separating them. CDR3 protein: CSGRGGTGELFF. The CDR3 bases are TGCAGCGGCAGGGGGGGGACCGGGGAGCTGTTTTTT.

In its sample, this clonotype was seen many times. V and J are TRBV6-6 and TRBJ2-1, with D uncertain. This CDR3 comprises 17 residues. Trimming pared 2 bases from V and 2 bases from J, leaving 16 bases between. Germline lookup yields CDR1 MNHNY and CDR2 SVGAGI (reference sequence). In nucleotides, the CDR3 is TGTGCCAGCAGTTACGGGCGGTCAGCCTCGACCTACAATGAGCAGTTCTTC. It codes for CASSYGRSASTYNEQFF.

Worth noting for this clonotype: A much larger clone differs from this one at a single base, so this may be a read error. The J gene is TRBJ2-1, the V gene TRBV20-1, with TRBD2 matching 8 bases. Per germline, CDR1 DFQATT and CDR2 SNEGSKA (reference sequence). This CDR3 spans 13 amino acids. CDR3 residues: CSASGRAGNEQIF. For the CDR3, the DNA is TGCAGTGCTAGCGGGAGGGCCGGTAATGAGCAGATCTTC.

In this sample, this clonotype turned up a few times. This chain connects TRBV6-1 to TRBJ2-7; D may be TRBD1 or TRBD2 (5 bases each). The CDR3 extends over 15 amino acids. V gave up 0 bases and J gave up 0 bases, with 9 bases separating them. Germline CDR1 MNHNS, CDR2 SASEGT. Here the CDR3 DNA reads TGTGCCAGCAGTGAAGCGCCAGGGAGCTCCTACGAGCAGTACTTC. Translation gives CASSEAPGSSYEQYF.

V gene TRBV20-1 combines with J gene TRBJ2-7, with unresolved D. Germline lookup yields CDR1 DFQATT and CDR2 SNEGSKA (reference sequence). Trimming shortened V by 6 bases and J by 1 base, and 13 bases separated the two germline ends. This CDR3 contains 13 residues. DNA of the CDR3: TGCAGTGCCTTCCCAGGTCGGTCCTACGAGCAGTACTTC. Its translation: CSAFPGRSYEQYF.

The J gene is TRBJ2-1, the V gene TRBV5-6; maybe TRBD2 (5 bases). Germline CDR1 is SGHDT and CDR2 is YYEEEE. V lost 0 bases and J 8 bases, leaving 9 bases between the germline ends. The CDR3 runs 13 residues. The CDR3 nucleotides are TGTGCCAGCAGCTTGGGGGGAGCCGATGAGCAGTTCTTC. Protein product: CASSLGGADEQFF.

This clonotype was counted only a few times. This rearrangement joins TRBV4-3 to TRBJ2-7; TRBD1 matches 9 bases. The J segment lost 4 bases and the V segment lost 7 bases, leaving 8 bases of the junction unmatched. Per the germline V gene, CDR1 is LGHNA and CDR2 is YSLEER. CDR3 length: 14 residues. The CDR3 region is CASTPGTGSYEQYF. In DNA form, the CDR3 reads TGCGCCAGCACCCCCGGGACAGGGAGTTACGAGCAGTACTTC.

CDR3 region: CASSAGKGDTQYF. CDR3 sequence (DNA): TGTGCCTCCTCCGCGGGGAAAGGGGATACGCAGTATTTT. The chain employs TRBV10-3 and TRBJ2-3, with D tentatively TRBD2 (6 bases). Trimming removed 11 bases at V and 6 bases at J, with 18 bases between. This CDR3 spans 13 amino acids. Germline lookup yields CDR1 ENHRY and CDR2 SYGVKD.

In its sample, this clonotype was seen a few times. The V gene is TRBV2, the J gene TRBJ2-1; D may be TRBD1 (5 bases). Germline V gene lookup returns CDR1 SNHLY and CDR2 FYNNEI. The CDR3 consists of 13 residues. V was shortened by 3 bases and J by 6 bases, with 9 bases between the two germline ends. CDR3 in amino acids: CASSEFQGNEQFF. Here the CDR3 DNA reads TGTGCCAGCAGTGAGTTTCAGGGCAATGAGCAGTTCTTC.

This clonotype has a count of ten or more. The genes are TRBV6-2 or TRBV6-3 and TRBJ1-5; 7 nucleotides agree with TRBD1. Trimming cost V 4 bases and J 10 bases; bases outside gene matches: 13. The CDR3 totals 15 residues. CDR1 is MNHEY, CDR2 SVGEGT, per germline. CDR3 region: CASSSPHRGPSPQHF. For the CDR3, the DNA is TGTGCCAGCAGTTCCCCGCACAGGGGACCTTCTCCCCAGCATTTT.

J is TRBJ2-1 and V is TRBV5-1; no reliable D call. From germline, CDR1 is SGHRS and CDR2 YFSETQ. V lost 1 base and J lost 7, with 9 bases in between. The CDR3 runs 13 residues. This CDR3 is CASSLYPTNEQFF. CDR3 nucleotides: TGCGCCAGCAGCTTGTATCCCACGAATGAGCAGTTCTTC.

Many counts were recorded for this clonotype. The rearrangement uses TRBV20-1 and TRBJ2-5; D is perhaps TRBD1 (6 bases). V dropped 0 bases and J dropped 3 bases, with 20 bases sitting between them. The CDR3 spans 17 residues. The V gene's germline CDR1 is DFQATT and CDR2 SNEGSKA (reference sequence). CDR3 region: CSARDSIRDNTKETQYF. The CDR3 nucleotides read TGCAGTGCTAGAGATTCGATCCGGGACAACACGAAAGAGACCCAGTACTTC.

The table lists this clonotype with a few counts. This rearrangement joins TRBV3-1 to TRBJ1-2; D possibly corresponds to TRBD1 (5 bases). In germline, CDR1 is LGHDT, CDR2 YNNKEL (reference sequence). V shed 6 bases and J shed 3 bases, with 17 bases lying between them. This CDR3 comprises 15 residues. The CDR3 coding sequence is TGTGCCAGCAGACATCAGGGCATCGGTTACTATGGCTACACCTTC. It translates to CASRHQGIGYYGYTF.

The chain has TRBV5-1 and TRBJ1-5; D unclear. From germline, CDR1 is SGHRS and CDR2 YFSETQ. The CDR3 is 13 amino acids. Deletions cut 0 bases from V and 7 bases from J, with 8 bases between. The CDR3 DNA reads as TGCGCCAGCAGCTTGGAAGGAAGGCAGCCCCAGCATTTT. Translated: CASSLEGRQPQHF.

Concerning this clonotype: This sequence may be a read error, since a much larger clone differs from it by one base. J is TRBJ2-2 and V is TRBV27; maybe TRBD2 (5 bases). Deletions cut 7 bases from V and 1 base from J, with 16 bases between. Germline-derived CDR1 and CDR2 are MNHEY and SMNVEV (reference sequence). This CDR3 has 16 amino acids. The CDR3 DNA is TGTGCCAGCAAAACGTCTGGGAGCGTGAACACCGGGGAGCTGTTTTTT. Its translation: CASKTSGSVNTGELFF.

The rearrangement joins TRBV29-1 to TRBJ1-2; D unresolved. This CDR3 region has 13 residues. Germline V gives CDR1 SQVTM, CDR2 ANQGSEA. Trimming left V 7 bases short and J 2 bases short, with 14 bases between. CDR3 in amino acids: CSATMPDNYGYTF. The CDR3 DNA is TGCAGCGCCACTATGCCCGACAACTATGGCTACACCTTC.

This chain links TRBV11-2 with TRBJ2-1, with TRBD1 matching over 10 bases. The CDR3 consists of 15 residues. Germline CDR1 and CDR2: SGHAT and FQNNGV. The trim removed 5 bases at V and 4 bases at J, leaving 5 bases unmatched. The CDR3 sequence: CASSPGTGAYNEQFF. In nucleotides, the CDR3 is TGTGCCAGCAGCCCCGGGACAGGGGCTTACAATGAGCAGTTCTTC.

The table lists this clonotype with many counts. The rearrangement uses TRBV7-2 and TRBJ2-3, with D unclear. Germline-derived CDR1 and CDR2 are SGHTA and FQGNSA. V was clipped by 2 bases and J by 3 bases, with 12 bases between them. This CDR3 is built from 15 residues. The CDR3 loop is CASSLSGFWTDTQYF. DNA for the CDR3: TGTGCCAGCAGCTTATCAGGTTTTTGGACAGATACGCAGTATTTT. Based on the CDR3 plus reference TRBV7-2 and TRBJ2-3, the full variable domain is GAGVSQSPSNKVTEKGKDVELRCDPISGHTALYWYRQSLGQGLEFLIYFQGNSAPDKSGLPSDRFSAERTGGSVSTLTIQRTQQEDSAVYLCASSLSGFWTDTQYFGPGTRLTVL.

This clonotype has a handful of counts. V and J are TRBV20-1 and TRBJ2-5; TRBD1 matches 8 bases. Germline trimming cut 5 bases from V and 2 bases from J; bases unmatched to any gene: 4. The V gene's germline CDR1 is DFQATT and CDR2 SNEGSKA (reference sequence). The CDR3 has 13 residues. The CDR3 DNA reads TGCAGTGCTGGGACAGGACAGCAAGAGACCCAGTACTTC. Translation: CSAGTGQQETQYF.

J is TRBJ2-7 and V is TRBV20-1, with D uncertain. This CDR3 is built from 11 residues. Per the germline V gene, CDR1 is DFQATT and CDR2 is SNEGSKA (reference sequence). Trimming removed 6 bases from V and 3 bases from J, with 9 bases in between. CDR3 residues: CSAKLVYEQYF. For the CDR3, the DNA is TGCAGTGCAAAACTCGTCTACGAGCAGTACTTC.

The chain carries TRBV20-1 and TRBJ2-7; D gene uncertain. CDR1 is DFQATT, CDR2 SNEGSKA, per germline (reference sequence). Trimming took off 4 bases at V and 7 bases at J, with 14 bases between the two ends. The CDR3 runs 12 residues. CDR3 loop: CSAIPSSEEQYF. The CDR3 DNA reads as TGCAGTGCTATACCTAGTTCTGAGGAGCAGTACTTC.

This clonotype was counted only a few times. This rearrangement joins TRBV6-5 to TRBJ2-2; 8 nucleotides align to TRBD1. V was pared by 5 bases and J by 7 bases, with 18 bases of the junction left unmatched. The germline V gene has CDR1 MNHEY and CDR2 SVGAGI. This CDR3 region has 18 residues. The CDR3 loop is CASSPPLPRGLLGGELFF. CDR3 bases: TGTGCCAGCAGTCCCCCTTTGCCCAGGGGGCTTTTGGGCGGGGAGCTGTTTTTT.

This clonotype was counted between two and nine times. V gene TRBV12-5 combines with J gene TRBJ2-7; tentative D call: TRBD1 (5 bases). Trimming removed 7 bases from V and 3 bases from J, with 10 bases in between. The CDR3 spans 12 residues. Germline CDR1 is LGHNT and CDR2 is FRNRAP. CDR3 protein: CASAADSYEQYF. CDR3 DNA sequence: TGTGCTAGTGCCGCCGACAGCTACGAGCAGTACTTC.

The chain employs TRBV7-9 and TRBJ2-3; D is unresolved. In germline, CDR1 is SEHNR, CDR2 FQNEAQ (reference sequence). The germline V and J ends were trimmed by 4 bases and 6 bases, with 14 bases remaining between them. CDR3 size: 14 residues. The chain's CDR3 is CASSSPAVGDTQYF. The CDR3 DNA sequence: TGTGCCAGCAGCTCCCCGGCGGTTGGTGATACGCAGTATTTT. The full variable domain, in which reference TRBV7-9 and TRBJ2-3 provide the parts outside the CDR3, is DTGVSQNPRHKITKRGQNVTFRCDPISEHNRLYWYRQTLGQGPEFLTYFQNEAQLEKSRLLSDRFSAERPKGSFSTLEIQRTEQGDSAMYLCASSSPAVGDTQYFGPGTRLTVL.

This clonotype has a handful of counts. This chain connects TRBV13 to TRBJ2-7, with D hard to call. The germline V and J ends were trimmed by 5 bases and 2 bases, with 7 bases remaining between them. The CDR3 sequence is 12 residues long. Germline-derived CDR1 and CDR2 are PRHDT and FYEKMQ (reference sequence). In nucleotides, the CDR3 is TGTGCCAGCAGCCCGCAGCCCTACGAGCAGTACTTC. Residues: CASSPQPYEQYF.

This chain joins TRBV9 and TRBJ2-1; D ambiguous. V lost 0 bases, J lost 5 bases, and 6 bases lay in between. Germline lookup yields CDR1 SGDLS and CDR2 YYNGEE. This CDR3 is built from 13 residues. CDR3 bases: TGTGCCAGCAGCGTAGTCAGCAACAATGAGCAGTTCTTC. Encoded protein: CASSVVSNNEQFF.